This passage covers 16 T cell receptor beta chains from one sample sequenced in a study of shared clonotypes between healthy human individuals. Some clones are missing from TCRdb's copy, which holds only in-frame ones; the method was immunoSEQ multiplex PCR. The sample consists of over 2 million clones, about 95% of them appearing once. Naivety among CD8 cells was defined by CD45RO negativity and positive CCR7 selection, thereby excluding terminally differentiated effector memory CD45RA+ cells. Sequences were obtained from naive CD8+ T cells sorted from blood. Every receptor here comes from a young man in good health.

This clone was seen only once. The sample holds other DNA sequences that translate to the same CDR3. This sequence joins TRBV9 and TRBJ2-3, with D possibly matching TRBD2 (5 bases). The CDR3 covers 12 residues. Trimming cost V 5 bases and J 4 bases, with 8 bases left between them. Germline V gene lookup returns CDR1 SGDLS and CDR2 YYNGEE. The CDR3 protein is CASSELADTQYF. The CDR3 DNA follows: TGTGCCAGCAGTGAACTAGCAGATACGCAGTATTTT.

CDR3 amino acids: CASSDKSSYNEQFF. CDR3 nucleotide sequence: TGCGCCAGCAGTGATAAGAGCTCCTACAATGAGCAGTTCTTC. The V and J genes are TRBV10-1 and TRBJ2-1; D gene unclear. Trimming took 3 bases from V and 0 from J, leaving 6 bases between them. This CDR3 region has 14 residues. The germline gives CDR1 WNHNN, CDR2 SYGVQD (reference sequence).

A remark on this clone: At the DNA level, this CDR3 is encoded by other sequences in the same sample as well. In DNA, the CDR3 is TGTGCCAGCAGTTACTCGCTAGCCGATGAGCAGTTCTTC. Its protein product is CASSYSLADEQFF. The V gene is TRBV6-5, the J gene TRBJ2-1; maybe TRBD2 (5 bases). Looked up from germline, CDR1 is MNHEY and CDR2 is SVGAGI. The CDR3 has 13 residues. The V end lost 0 bases, the J end lost 8 bases, and 8 bases lay between the germline ends.

This sequence joins TRBV30 and TRBJ2-7; 8 bases agree with TRBD1. J gave up 3 bases and V 0 bases, and 7 bases lay outside the gene matches. The CDR3 extends over 15 amino acids. The V gene's germline CDR1 is GTSNPN and CDR2 SVGIG (reference sequence). The CDR3 nucleotides read TGTGCCTGGAGTGTACAAGGAGACAGGGGCTACGAGCAGTACTTC. Residues: CAWSVQGDRGYEQYF.

This chain uses TRBV19 with TRBJ1-1; D ambiguous. The CDR3 consists of 13 residues. V dropped 3 bases and J dropped 3 bases, with 8 bases sitting between them. The V gene's germline CDR1 is LNHDA and CDR2 SQIVND (reference sequence). Here the CDR3 reads CASSMGIDTEAFF. The DNA for the CDR3 is TGTGCCAGTAGTATGGGCATAGACACTGAAGCTTTCTTT.

The CDR3 loop is CASSSGHLGGEAFF. The CDR3, as DNA: TGTGCCAGCAGCTCTGGACATCTTGGCGGTGAAGCTTTCTTT. The chain joins TRBV11-2 to TRBJ1-1; D perhaps matches TRBD1 (5 bases). CDR3 length: 14 residues. V gave up 4 bases and J gave up 7 bases, with 16 bases separating them. Germline-derived CDR1 and CDR2 are SGHAT and FQNNGV.

This clone was picked up one time. The genes are TRBV30 and TRBJ1-4; D gene ambiguous. This CDR3 has 14 amino acids. From germline, CDR1 is GTSNPN and CDR2 SVGIG (reference sequence). V lost 0 bases, J lost 8 bases, and 13 bases lay in between. Here the CDR3 DNA reads TGTGCCTGGAGTGTTCCCCAAAGTGGGGAAAAACTGTTTTTT. Encoded protein: CAWSVPQSGEKLFF. The full variable domain, in which reference TRBV30 and TRBJ1-4 provide the parts outside the CDR3, is SQTIHQWPATLVQPVGSPLSLECTVEGTSNPNLYWYRQAAGRGLQLLFYSVGIGQISSEVPQNLSASRPQDRQFILSSKKLLLSDSGFYLCAWSVPQSGEKLFFGSGTQLSVL.

V gene TRBV5-1 combines with J gene TRBJ1-5; D gene uncertain. CDR3 size: 15 residues. Trimming removed 0 bases from V and 0 bases from J, with 7 bases in between. Germline-derived CDR1 and CDR2 are SGHRS and YFSETQ. The CDR3 reads CASSLDGVSNQPQHF. The CDR3, as DNA: TGCGCCAGCAGCTTGGACGGGGTTAGCAATCAGCCCCAGCATTTT. The whole variable domain, filled in from reference TRBV5-1 and TRBJ1-5, reads KAGVTQTPRYLIKTRGQQVTLSCSPISGHRSVSWYQQTPGQGLQFLFEYFSETQRNKGNFPGRFSGRQFSNSRSEMNVSTLELGDSALYLCASSLDGVSNQPQHFGDGTRLSIL.

This chain links TRBV13 with TRBJ2-7, with D possibly called TRBD1 or TRBD2 (6 bases each). CDR3 length: 14 amino acids. Germline assignment: CDR1 PRHDT and CDR2 FYEKMQ (reference sequence). V was pared by 9 bases and J by 6 bases, with 21 bases between. The CDR3 DNA follows: TGTGCCAGTACAGAGAGGGGGGATATGGGCGAGCAGTACTTC. This translates into CASTERGDMGEQYF.

The chain employs TRBV4-3 and TRBJ2-7; TRBD1 might be the D (6 bases). V was clipped by 0 bases and J by 0 bases, with 9 bases between them. The CDR3 extends over 15 amino acids. Germline-derived CDR1 and CDR2 are LGHNA and YSLEER. The CDR3: CASSQETGSSYEQYF. In nucleotides, the CDR3 is TGCGCCAGCAGCCAAGAGACAGGTAGCTCCTACGAGCAGTACTTC.

The CDR3 loop reads CASNRDRAGTEAFF. DNA for the CDR3: TGTGCCAGCAACCGGGACAGGGCGGGAACTGAAGCTTTCTTT. The chain uses TRBV19 and TRBJ1-1; 9 bases line up with TRBD1. V was pared by 9 bases and J by 5 bases, with 10 bases of the junction left unmatched. Germline V gene sequence: CDR1 LNHDA, CDR2 SQIVND (reference sequence). This CDR3 comprises 14 residues.

The V gene is TRBV19, the J gene TRBJ2-1; D might be TRBD1 or TRBD2, each matching 5 bases. The CDR3 consists of 15 residues. CDR1 and CDR2 from the germline V gene are LNHDA and SQIVND (reference sequence). V dropped 3 bases and J dropped 2 bases, with 11 bases sitting between them. The CDR3 loop is CASSMGLAPYNEQFF. The CDR3 nucleotides are TGTGCCAGTAGTATGGGGCTAGCTCCCTACAATGAGCAGTTCTTC.

The chain joins TRBV27 to TRBJ2-3; D remains unclear. CDR1 and CDR2 from the germline V gene are MNHEY and SMNVEV (reference sequence). This CDR3 is built from 15 residues. Between the trimmed V and J ends, which lost 1 base and 0 bases, there was a span of 8 bases. The DNA for the CDR3 is TGTGCCAGCAGTTTATTTAGTCAAAGCACAGATACGCAGTATTTT. It encodes CASSLFSQSTDTQYF.

J is TRBJ2-7 and V is TRBV6-1; 8 nucleotides line up with TRBD1. J lost 4 bases, V lost 0 bases, and 17 bases had no gene match. CDR1 is MNHNS and CDR2 is SASEGT in the germline V gene. CDR3 size: 19 residues. The CDR3 DNA reads TGTGCCAGCAGTGAAGCGCCAGGGGGCGCGGGTATAAGATCATACGAGCAGTACTTC. This translates into CASSEAPGGAGIRSYEQYF.

The chain carries TRBV6-5 and TRBJ2-7, with TRBD1 identical over 12 bases. The CDR3 sequence is 15 residues long. Germline CDR1 reads MNHEY; CDR2 reads SVGAGI. The V gene end was trimmed by 7 bases and the J gene end by 4 bases; junction bases not matched to a gene: 8. CDR3 in DNA: TGTGCCAGCAACCCCCGGGACAGGGGGCGGTACGAGCAGTACTTC. Translation gives CASNPRDRGRYEQYF.

About this clone itself: In the same sample, other DNA sequences code for this CDR3. J is TRBJ2-7 and V is TRBV6-5, with 8 bases fitting TRBD2. This CDR3 region has 15 residues. The ends lost 2 bases at V and 1 base at J; junction bases unmatched: 4. Germline V gene lookup returns CDR1 MNHEY and CDR2 SVGAGI. The CDR3 nucleotides are TGTGCCAGCAGTTACGGGGCGGGGGGATCCTACGAGCAGTACTTC. It specifies CASSYGAGGSYEQYF.